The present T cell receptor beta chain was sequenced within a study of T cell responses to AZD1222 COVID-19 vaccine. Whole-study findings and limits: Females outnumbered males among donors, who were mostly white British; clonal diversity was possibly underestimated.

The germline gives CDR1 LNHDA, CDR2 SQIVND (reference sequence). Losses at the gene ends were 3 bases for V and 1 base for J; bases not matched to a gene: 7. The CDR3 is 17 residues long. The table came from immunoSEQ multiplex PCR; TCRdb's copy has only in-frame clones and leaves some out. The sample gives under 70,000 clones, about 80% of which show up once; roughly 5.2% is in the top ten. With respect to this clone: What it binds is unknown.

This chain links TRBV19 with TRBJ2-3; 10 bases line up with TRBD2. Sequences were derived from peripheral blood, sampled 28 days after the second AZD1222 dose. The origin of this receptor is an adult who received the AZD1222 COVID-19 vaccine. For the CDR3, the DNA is TGTGCCAGTAGTATCAACCCTAGCGGGGGCGGCACAGATACGCAGTATTTT. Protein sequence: CASSINPSGGGTDTQYF.